This T cell receptor beta chain was obtained from a study of blood T cell repertoires in COVID-19. Study-level background: Nucleic acid was either cDNA or gDNA, and it came from T cells, B-cell-depleted T cells, or PBMCs.

Assay: immunoSEQ multiplex PCR; the TCRdb copy retains only in-frame clones and omits some. Here the sample spans 210,000 or so clones, roughly nine tenths being singletons. With V trimmed by 4 bases and J by 8 bases, 10 bases remained unmatched. The CDR3 is made up of 15 amino acids. Germline V CDR1 and CDR2: SGHNT, YYREEE (reference sequence). The receptor's source is a woman aged 45-65 years with acute or convalescent COVID-19. V usage is TRBV5-4 and J usage is TRBJ2-1, with 9 nucleotides matching TRBD1. The source material was peripheral blood. CDR3 region: CASSQDRGVVDEQFF. CDR3 DNA sequence: TGTGCCAGCAGCCAGGACAGGGGAGTAGTCGATGAGCAGTTCTTC.